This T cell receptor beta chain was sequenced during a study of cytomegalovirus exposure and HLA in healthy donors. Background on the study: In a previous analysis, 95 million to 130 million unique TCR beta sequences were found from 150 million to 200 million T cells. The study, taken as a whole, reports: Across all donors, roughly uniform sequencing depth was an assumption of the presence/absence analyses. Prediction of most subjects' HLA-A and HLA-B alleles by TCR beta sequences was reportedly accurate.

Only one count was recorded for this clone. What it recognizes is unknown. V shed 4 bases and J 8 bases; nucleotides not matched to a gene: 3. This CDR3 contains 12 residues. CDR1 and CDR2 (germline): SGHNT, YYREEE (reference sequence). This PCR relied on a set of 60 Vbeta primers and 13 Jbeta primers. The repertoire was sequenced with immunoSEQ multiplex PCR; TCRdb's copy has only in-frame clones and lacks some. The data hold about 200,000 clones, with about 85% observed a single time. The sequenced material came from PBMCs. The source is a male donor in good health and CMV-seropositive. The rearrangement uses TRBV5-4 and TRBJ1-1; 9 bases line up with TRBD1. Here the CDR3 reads CASSPGQGEAFF. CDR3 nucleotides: TGTGCCAGCAGCCCGGGACAGGGAGAAGCTTTCTTT.